What follows are 9 T cell receptor beta chains derived from one specimen sequenced in a study of regulatory T cells in long-lasting Graves disease. TCR beta libraries were built with iRepertoire HTBI primers and Arm-PCR of CDR3 regions. TCRdb called the multiplex PCR reads again in MiXCR, with one record for every CDR3 protein. Of about 430,000 distinct CDR3 sequences detected, over 20% appear once; the ten largest clones hold around 15%. As for time point: persistent/refractory GD, antithyroid drugs over 5 years with positive TRAb. From RNA extracted from PBMCs, the TCR library was made. The sequencing used peripheral blood mononuclear cells (PBMCs), collected when the disease was refractory, from a patient treated with antithyroid drugs. The receptors shown here come from a female donor with Graves disease.

The chain employs TRBV19 and TRBJ2-1; weak D call: TRBD2 (6 bases). Trimming cost V 6 bases and J 0 bases, with 9 bases left between them. CDR3 length: 14 residues. Germline CDR1 is LNHDA and CDR2 is SQIVND (reference sequence). The CDR3 loop is CASSRESSYNEQFF. CDR3 DNA: TGTGCCAGTAGCCGGGAGAGCTCCTACAATGAGCAGTTCTTC.

The rearrangement joins TRBV18 to TRBJ1-4; D is unresolved. The CDR3 loop spans 13 amino acids. CDR1 is KGHSH and CDR2 is LQKENI in the germline V gene. Trimming pared 2 bases from V and 8 bases from J, leaving 9 bases between. CDR3 sequence: CASSPSTGEKLFF. The CDR3 region has the DNA TGTGCCAGCTCACCAAGTACTGGGGAAAAACTGTTTTTT. The variable domain in full, with the rest retrieved from reference TRBV18 and TRBJ1-4, is NAGVMQNPRHLVRRRGQEARLRCSPMKGHSHVYWYRQLPEEGLKFMVYLQKENIIDESGMPKERFSAEFPKEGPSILRIQQVVRGDSAAYFCASSPSTGEKLFFGSGTQLSVL.

The chain employs TRBV11-2 and TRBJ2-4, with TRBD2 as a possible D gene (6 bases). The CDR3 runs to 14 residues. Trimming pared 7 bases from V and 2 bases from J, leaving 12 bases between. CDR1 SGHAT and CDR2 FQNNGV come from the germline V gene. CDR3 sequence reads: CASTSGGPKNIQYF. CDR3 bases: TGTGCCAGCACCTCAGGAGGGCCCAAAAACATTCAGTACTTC.

This clonotype was observed many times. The chain employs TRBV24-1 and TRBJ2-2; possibly TRBD1 or TRBD2 for D (5 bases each). The CDR3 is 17 amino acids. V lost 4 bases to trimming and J lost 1 base, with 15 bases between them. Germline V gives CDR1 KGHDR, CDR2 SFDVKD. CDR3 sequence reads: CATSERDAGLNTGELFF. As DNA, the CDR3 is TGTGCCACCAGTGAACGGGACGCGGGCTTGAACACCGGGGAGCTGTTTTTT.

The chain uses TRBV6-2 or TRBV6-3 and TRBJ2-4, with a tentative D call TRBD1 (6 bases). The CDR3 covers 14 residues. The V gene lost 6 bases and the J gene lost 1 base, with 10 bases spanning the gap. Germline loops: CDR1 MNHEY, CDR2 SVGEGT. The CDR3, as DNA: TGTGCCAGCAGCTATACAGGGGCCAAAAACATTCAGTACTTC. Amino acids: CASSYTGAKNIQYF.

This clonotype turned up a few times. This sequence joins TRBV20-1 and TRBJ2-3; no reliable D call. Trimming shortened V by 5 bases and J by 3 bases, and 6 bases separated the two germline ends. The CDR3 contains 11 residues. Germline V gene lookup returns CDR1 DFQATT and CDR2 SNEGSKA (reference sequence). CDR3 residues: CSAGSTDTQYF. Written as DNA, the CDR3 is TGCAGTGCTGGATCTACAGATACGCAGTATTTT.

This clonotype has just a few counts. The V and J genes are TRBV28 and TRBJ1-5, with D possibly TRBD1 on 5 matching bases. The length of the CDR3 is 14 residues. V lost 6 bases and J 4 bases, leaving 13 bases between the germline ends. Germline lookup yields CDR1 MDHEN and CDR2 SYDVKM. The DNA of the CDR3 is TGTGCCAGCAGGCCAGACAGACCGAATCAGCCCCAGCATTTT. Translation gives CASRPDRPNQPQHF.

This clonotype was counted between two and nine times. V and J are TRBV20-1 and TRBJ2-7; D is tentatively TRBD1 or TRBD2 (5 bases each). Trimming took 2 bases from V and 4 from J, leaving 18 bases between them. This CDR3 region has 15 residues. Per the germline V gene, CDR1 is DFQATT and CDR2 is SNEGSKA (reference sequence). The DNA for the CDR3 is TGCAGTGCTAGACCTCCCGGGACCCCGAAATACGAGCAGTACTTC. Its protein is CSARPPGTPKYEQYF.

This clonotype was counted a few times. The rearrangement links TRBV12-3 or TRBV12-4 to TRBJ2-1; D may be TRBD2 (6 bases). There are 12 residues in the CDR3. The V gene lost 5 bases and the J gene lost 8 bases, with 10 bases spanning the gap. The CDR3 spells CASSNSGDEQFF. The DNA of the CDR3 is TGTGCCAGCAGTAATAGCGGCGATGAGCAGTTCTTC.